These 24 T cell receptor beta chains share one sample of origin, sequenced in a study of post-analysis software for immune sequencing data. Built from TCR beta cDNA, the libraries had unique molecular identifiers in them. TCRdb ran MiXCR on the PCR reads and lists one entry per CDR3 protein. The data show hundreds of thousands of distinct CDR3 sequences, 55% to 70% seen once. Points from the study as a whole: Five TRBV segments were more frequent in patients than controls; TRBV5-6, TRBV5-1 and TRBV20-1 belonged to this group.

These receptors lack a known antigen. Material: blood. Receptors originate from a girl aged 2-15 years with multiple sclerosis.

This clonotype showed up just a few times. V is TRBV27 and J is TRBJ2-7, with D perhaps TRBD2 (6 bases). The CDR3 totals 15 residues. Germline loops: CDR1 MNHEY, CDR2 SMNVEV (reference sequence). Trimming cost V 8 bases and J 2 bases, with 19 bases left between them. The CDR3 region is CASSYRDFFTYEQYF. The CDR3 bases are TGTGCCAGCTCCTACCGGGACTTTTTCACCTACGAGCAGTACTTC.

J is TRBJ2-1 and V is TRBV3-1; 9 positions match TRBD1. Germline-derived CDR1 and CDR2 are LGHDT and YNNKEL (reference sequence). The CDR3 loop spans 12 amino acids. The ends lost 4 bases at V and 15 bases at J; junction bases unmatched: 7. The DNA for the CDR3 is TGTGCCAGCAGCCGGACCGGGACAGGGCCGTTCTTC. Amino acids: CASSRTGTGPFF.

This clonotype appeared a few times. The gene calls are TRBV29-1 and TRBJ2-5; the match to TRBD2 covers 7 bases. The DNA end lines up better with TRBJ2-7; the J call may be wrong. CDR1 SQVTM and CDR2 ANQGSEA come from the germline V gene. This CDR3 comprises 15 residues. The CDR3 DNA reads as TGCAGCGTTCGACGGAAGGGCGGGAGAGGGTACGAGCAGTACTTC. This gives the protein CSVRRKGGRGYEQYF.

The chain employs TRBV9 and TRBJ2-7; 9 bases are a match to TRBD1. CDR1 SGDLS and CDR2 YYNGEE come from the germline V gene. The CDR3 spans 15 residues. After removal of 0 bases from V and 3 bases from J, the junction contained 4 bases not matched to a gene. CDR3 region: CASSVAGQGGYEQYF. The CDR3 DNA reads as TGTGCCAGCAGCGTAGCGGGACAGGGTGGCTACGAGCAGTACTTC.

This clonotype was seen a handful of times. V and J are TRBV12-3 or TRBV12-4 and TRBJ2-7; TRBD2 matches at 9 bases. The CDR3 is 14 amino acids. V was clipped by 4 bases and J by 3 bases; unmatched bases: 4. The CDR3 loop reads CASSSSGRNYEQYF. The CDR3 DNA follows: TGTGCCAGCAGTTCAAGCGGGAGGAACTACGAGCAGTACTTC.

This chain links TRBV7-6 with TRBJ2-1, with 9 nucleotides matching TRBD2. The CDR3 sequence is 15 residues long. V trimming: 1 base; J trimming: 6 bases; junction bases outside the gene matches: 4. Germline CDR1 reads SGHVS; CDR2 reads FNYEAQ. CDR3 sequence: CASSLVAGEGNEQFF. The CDR3 coding sequence is TGTGCCAGCAGCTTAGTAGCGGGAGAGGGCAATGAGCAGTTCTTC.

J is TRBJ2-5 and V is TRBV5-1, with TRBD1 matching over 8 bases. The CDR3 consists of 15 residues. Trimming cost V 0 bases and J 11 bases; bases outside gene matches: 12. Per germline, CDR1 SGHRS and CDR2 YFSETQ. The CDR3 protein is CASSLGVTGVGLQYF. The CDR3 region has the DNA TGCGCCAGCAGCTTGGGTGTGACAGGGGTAGGTCTGCAGTACTTC.

The chain has TRBV7-8 and TRBJ2-5; 9 nucleotides match TRBD1. The CDR3 spans 15 residues. The germline CDR1 and CDR2 sequences are SGHVS and FQNEAQ. V was clipped by 3 bases and J by 1 base; unmatched bases: 3. The CDR3 region is CASSLRTGVQETQYF. The CDR3 DNA is TGTGCCAGCAGCTTGCGGACAGGGGTCCAAGAGACCCAGTACTTC.

The chain uses TRBV20-1 and TRBJ2-1; TRBD2 matches 9 bases. The CDR3 consists of 15 residues. From germline, CDR1 is DFQATT and CDR2 SNEGSKA (reference sequence). V trimming: 1 base; J trimming: 2 bases; junction bases outside the gene matches: 3. CDR3 bases: TGCAGTGCTAGAGGTATAGCGGGAGCCTACAATGAGCAGTTCTTC. This gives the protein CSARGIAGAYNEQFF.

This chain links TRBV6-2 or TRBV6-3 with TRBJ2-5, with D possibly TRBD2 on 6 matching bases. Trimming removed 4 bases from V and 2 bases from J, with 17 bases in between. Germline V CDR1 and CDR2: MNHEY, SVGEGT. The CDR3 is 16 residues long. In DNA form, the CDR3 reads TGTGCCAGCAGTTTTCACCGGGACTTTGGACAAGAGACCCAGTACTTC. Translating it yields CASSFHRDFGQETQYF.

The rearrangement uses TRBV12-3 or TRBV12-4 and TRBJ2-3, with 7 bases that match TRBD2. This CDR3 is built from 13 residues. The junction had 4 bases not matched to a gene; V was cut back by 8 bases and J by 2 bases. CDR3 region: CASGRVPTDTQYF. As DNA, the CDR3 is TGTGCCAGCGGGAGGGTACCCACAGATACGCAGTATTTT.

The sample holds many counts of this clonotype. CDR3 sequence reads: CASRGGYEQYF. The CDR3 DNA reads as TGTGCCAGCCGCGGGGGTTACGAGCAGTACTTC. The chain uses TRBV6-1 and TRBJ2-7; 7 positions agree with TRBD2. Germline V gene sequence: CDR1 MNHNS, CDR2 SASEGT. The CDR3 covers 11 residues. Trimming at V came to 8 bases and at J to 4 bases, leaving 2 bases not matched to a gene.

The chain carries TRBV6-5 and TRBJ2-3; D is ambiguous. V was clipped by 4 bases and J by 6 bases, with 20 bases between them. CDR3 length: 16 residues. Looked up from germline, CDR1 is MNHEY and CDR2 is SVGAGI. Here the CDR3 DNA reads TGTGCCAGCAGTTCTTGGGCTCCCCGATTGGGGGATACGCAGTATTTT. Protein sequence: CASSSWAPRLGDTQYF.

The chain uses TRBV10-1 and TRBJ2-3; D remains unclear. The V gene lost 0 bases and the J gene lost 7 bases, with 8 bases spanning the gap. The CDR3 has 13 residues. Germline V gives CDR1 WNHNN, CDR2 SYGVQD (reference sequence). The CDR3 is CASSESLGNTQYF. The CDR3 coding sequence is TGCGCCAGCAGTGAGTCATTGGGGAATACGCAGTATTTT.

This chain joins TRBV29-1 and TRBJ2-1, with 7 bases identical to TRBD1. Looked up from germline, CDR1 is SQVTM and CDR2 is ANQGSEA. CDR3 length equals 13 residues. J was trimmed by 5 bases and V by 5 bases; bases with no gene match: 6. The CDR3 sequence is CSVSGQTHNEQFF. CDR3 DNA sequence: TGCAGCGTTTCGGGACAGACCCACAATGAGCAGTTCTTC.

This clonotype showed up just a few times. The chain carries TRBV7-9 and TRBJ1-1; 7 positions match TRBD1. The V and J ends lost 7 bases and 1 base, in that order; junction bases with no gene match: 9. This CDR3 is 15 amino acids long. The germline CDR1 and CDR2 sequences are SEHNR and FQNEAQ (reference sequence). The chain's CDR3 is CASTLTEGANTEAFF. The CDR3 DNA reads as TGTGCCAGCACCCTCACAGAGGGGGCGAACACTGAAGCTTTCTTT.

The CDR3: CASSLGRGSESYNEQFF. The CDR3 DNA reads as TGCGCCAGCAGCTTGGGACGCGGGTCGGAGTCTTACAATGAGCAGTTCTTC. The V and J genes are TRBV5-1 and TRBJ2-1; a weak D match, TRBD2 (5 bases). The CDR3 is 17 residues long. In germline, CDR1 is SGHRS, CDR2 YFSETQ. Trimming took 0 bases from V and 4 from J, leaving 17 bases between them. The full variable domain, in which reference TRBV5-1 and TRBJ2-1 provide the parts outside the CDR3, is KAGVTQTPRYLIKTRGQQVTLSCSPISGHRSVSWYQQTPGQGLQFLFEYFSETQRNKGNFPGRFSGRQFSNSRSEMNVSTLELGDSALYLCASSLGRGSESYNEQFFGPGTRLTVL.

In its sample, this clonotype was seen a few times. The gene calls are TRBV9 and TRBJ1-1; D is uncertain. V was pared by 0 bases and J by 0 bases, with 15 bases between. This CDR3 has 17 amino acids. Germline-derived CDR1 and CDR2 are SGDLS and YYNGEE. CDR3: CASSVEYRTVMNTEAFF. In nucleotides, the CDR3 is TGTGCCAGCAGCGTAGAATACCGGACTGTAATGAACACTGAAGCTTTCTTT. Looking up the rest from reference TRBV9 and TRBJ1-1 gives the full variable domain: DSGVTQTPKHLITATGQRVTLRCSPRSGDLSVYWYQQSLDQGLQFLIQYYNGEERAKGNILERFSAQQFPDLHSELNLSSLELGDSALYFCASSVEYRTVMNTEAFFGQGTRLTVV.

This clonotype was observed a handful of times. J is TRBJ2-3 and V is TRBV6-6; D might be TRBD1 or TRBD2, each matching 5 bases. The CDR3 totals 15 residues. Trimming took off 6 bases at V and 7 bases at J, with 20 bases between the two ends. The germline V gene has CDR1 MNHNY and CDR2 SVGAGI (reference sequence). This CDR3 is CASRSGTMNGNTQYF. DNA of the CDR3: TGTGCCAGCAGATCCGGGACGATGAACGGGAATACGCAGTATTTT.

The chain carries TRBV20-1 and TRBJ1-2, with D possibly TRBD1 on 6 matching bases. V lost 3 bases and J 4 bases, leaving 15 bases between the germline ends. The CDR3 has 14 amino acids. Germline values: CDR1 DFQATT, CDR2 SNEGSKA (reference sequence). This CDR3 reads CSARSTGSTYGYTF. The CDR3 DNA reads as TGCAGTGCTAGGAGCACAGGGTCCACCTATGGCTACACCTTC.

This clonotype was recorded once. The gene calls are TRBV20-1 and TRBJ2-3; D is uncertain. V lost 5 bases, J lost 5 bases, and 8 bases lay in between. CDR3 length: 11 residues. The germline gives CDR1 DFQATT, CDR2 SNEGSKA (reference sequence). The CDR3 nucleotides are TGCAGTGCTCTGTATGGAGATACGCAGTATTTT. As protein: CSALYGDTQYF.

The chain has TRBV27 and TRBJ1-6; maybe TRBD1 (6 bases). Trimming cost V 5 bases and J 0 bases, with 11 bases left between them. The CDR3 is 16 amino acids. Germline assignment: CDR1 MNHEY and CDR2 SMNVEV (reference sequence). The CDR3: CASSREGGSYNSPLHF. The CDR3 region has the DNA TGTGCCAGCAGTCGAGAAGGGGGCTCCTATAATTCACCCCTCCACTTT.

In its sample, this clonotype was seen a few times. The chain carries TRBV10-2 and TRBJ1-1, with 8 bases that match TRBD1. J gave up 1 base and V 8 bases, and 12 bases lay outside the gene matches. CDR3 length: 16 residues. Germline lookup yields CDR1 WSHSY and CDR2 SAAADI. The CDR3 DNA reads TGCGCCAGCTTACAGGGCGGGACAGGCTGGAACACTGAAGCTTTCTTT. It yields the protein CASLQGGTGWNTEAFF.

The sample holds one count of this clonotype. The chain uses TRBV10-3 and TRBJ2-1; 11 bases agree with TRBD2. V was clipped by 4 bases and J by 4 bases; unmatched bases: 0. Germline CDR1 reads ENHRY; CDR2 reads SYGVKD. CDR3 length: 14 amino acids. For the CDR3, the DNA is TGTGCCATCAGTGGACTAGCGGGGTACAATGAGCAGTTCTTC. Protein sequence: CAISGLAGYNEQFF.